This T cell receptor (beta chain) was sequenced for a study of vaccination and CD4 T cells after COVID-19. As for the study in general: The stimulus for the cells was overlapping spike peptides derived from SARS-CoV-2, HCoV-NL63, HCoV-OC43 and HCoV-229E.

This CDR3 contains 16 residues. CDR1 and CDR2 from the germline V gene are MNHEY and SMNVEV (reference sequence). The germline V and J ends were trimmed by 5 bases and 0 bases, with 14 bases remaining between them. The Oncomine TCR Beta short-read assay generated sequence data from the DNA of cultured CD4+ T cells. TCRdb independently ran MiXCR on the PCR reads; one entry per CDR3 protein. Among some 21,000 distinct CDR3 sequences, approximately 38% were seen once, and the ten largest hold 14%. This clonotype was detected a few times. The target antigen is unknown. Treatment reported: roughly 11-day PBMC culture with coronavirus spike peptide pools or control peptides (ViraFEST assay). The ViraFEST method relied on peptide pools to expand antigen-specific T cells, followed by TCR sequencing.

V and J are TRBV27 and TRBJ1-3, with a possible D match to TRBD1 (6 bases). Source material: cultured CD4+ T cells from blood. This TCR came from a human donor with COVID-19. The CDR3 sequence: CASSPEQGNSGNTIYF. CDR3 DNA sequence: TGTGCCAGCAGTCCTGAACAGGGTAACTCTGGAAACACCATATATTTT.